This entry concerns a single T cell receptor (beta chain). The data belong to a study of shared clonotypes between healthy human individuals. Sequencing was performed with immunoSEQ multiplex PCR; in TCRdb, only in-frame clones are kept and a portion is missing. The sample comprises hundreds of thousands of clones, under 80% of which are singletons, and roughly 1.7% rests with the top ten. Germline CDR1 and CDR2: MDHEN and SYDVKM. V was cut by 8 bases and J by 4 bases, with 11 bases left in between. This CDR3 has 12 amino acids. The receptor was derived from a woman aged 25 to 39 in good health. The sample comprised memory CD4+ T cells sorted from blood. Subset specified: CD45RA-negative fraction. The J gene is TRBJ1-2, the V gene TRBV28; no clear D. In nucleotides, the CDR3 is TGTGCCAGCCTCTTACCAAGCTATGGCTACACCTTC. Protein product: CASLLPSYGYTF.